This T cell receptor (beta chain) was recovered during a study of T cell responses to AZD1222 COVID-19 vaccine. J lost 3 bases, V lost 3 bases, and 9 bases had no gene match. CDR1 and CDR2 (germline): LNHDA, SQIVND (reference sequence). The CDR3 contains 17 residues. The table came from immunoSEQ multiplex PCR; TCRdb's copy has only in-frame clones and leaves some out. The sample has about 190,000 clones, 87% seen once. Regarding the study as a whole: Unmutated variant regions reportedly attract nearly half of all spike-specific TCRs. Only a handful of AZD1222 recipients were seropositive at baseline. There were mostly white British donors and more females than males, and clonal diversity was possibly underestimated. The repertoires were collected only after the peak T cell response.

In regard to this clone: The antigen remains unidentified.

The sequence was collected from an adult in good health. The chain uses TRBV19 and TRBJ2-1, with 9 positions matching TRBD1. Material: peripheral blood, obtained on day 0 of MenACWY control vaccination. CDR3 sequence: CASSIGLGQGNYNEQFF. The CDR3 nucleotides are TGTGCCAGTAGTATCGGCCTAGGACAGGGGAACTACAATGAGCAGTTCTTC.